The clone carrying this T cell receptor beta chain showed up just once. The table came from immunoSEQ multiplex PCR; TCRdb's copy has only in-frame clones and leaves some out. The table includes under 75,000 clones, about 94% detected once. The CDR3 totals 14 residues. The ends lost 6 bases at V and 8 bases at J; junction bases unmatched: 12. CDR1 and CDR2 (germline): MNHEY, SVGAGI. This sample stems from a study of T cells after posttransplantation cyclophosphamide. This sequence joins TRBV6-5 and TRBJ1-2; 7 bases map to TRBD1. The receptor was isolated from a woman aged 25 to 39 in good health and a related stem cell transplant donor. The sample was PBMCs. The CDR3 DNA reads as TGTGCCAGCAGACAGGGGTCCCCTATGGGCGGCTACACCTTC. Its protein product is CASRQGSPMGGYTF.